The 24 T cell receptor beta chains given below trace back to one sample, sequenced in a study of breast tumors, draining lymph nodes, adjacent tissues. TCRdb re-called the multiplex PCR reads through MiXCR, storing one row per CDR3 protein. This sample has 150,000 to 200,000 distinct CDR3 sequences, with over 25% found just once. The lymph nodes were axillary draining lymph nodes from breast cancer patients. The sequenced material came from axillary lymph node tissue. These receptors came from a female donor with breast cancer. Some clones in this sample may be carry-over from other donors' samples.

This clonotype has only a few counts. Germline is not matched at one junction end, which may reflect a read error. The chain is built from TRBV9 and TRBJ1-2; 8 bases line up with TRBD1. The germline CDR1 and CDR2 sequences are SGDLS and YYNGEE. The CDR3 is 14 amino acids. The CDR3 DNA sequence: TGTGCCGGCAGCGTAGGACAGGGTAACTATGGCTACACCTTC. It translates to CAGSVGQGNYGYTF.

The chain recombines TRBV6-2 or TRBV6-3 with TRBJ2-3; the D is unclear. This CDR3 is built from 13 residues. V gave up 6 bases and J gave up 7 bases, with 14 bases separating them. Per the germline V gene, CDR1 is MNHEY and CDR2 is SVGEGT. DNA for the CDR3: TGTGCCAGCAGGCCTCCTAGGTGGAATACGCAGTATTTT. This translates into CASRPPRWNTQYF.

This clonotype showed up many times. This chain links TRBV20-1 with TRBJ2-1; D possibly matches TRBD1 or TRBD2 (6 bases each). V lost 3 bases and J 9 bases, leaving 12 bases between the germline ends. The germline gives CDR1 DFQATT, CDR2 SNEGSKA (reference sequence). The length of the CDR3 is 12 residues. CDR3 sequence: CSARTRGVEQFF. CDR3 DNA sequence: TGCAGTGCTAGGACTAGGGGGGTTGAGCAGTTCTTC.

This clonotype was seen repeatedly, ten times or more. DNA of the CDR3: TGTGCCAGCAGCTCCGACAAGAACACCGGGGAGCTGTTTTTT. Translated: CASSSDKNTGELFF. The genes are TRBV11-3 and TRBJ2-2, with D uncertain. The V end lost 4 bases, the J end lost 1 base, and 7 bases lay between the germline ends. Germline loops: CDR1 SGHNT, CDR2 YENEEA. The CDR3 has 14 amino acids. The complete variable domain, with remaining parts taken from reference TRBV11-3 and TRBJ2-2, reads EAGVVQSPRYKIIEKKQPVAFWCNPISGHNTLYWYLQNLGQGPELLIRYENEEAVDDSQLPKDRFSAERLKGVDSTLKIQPAELGDSAVYLCASSSDKNTGELFFGEGSRLTVL.

This clonotype was counted many times. The rearrangement links TRBV20-1 to TRBJ2-7, with 7 bases matching TRBD1. Trimming removed 5 bases from V and 5 bases from J; junction bases left unmatched: 9. Germline V gene sequence: CDR1 DFQATT, CDR2 SNEGSKA (reference sequence). The CDR3 spans 13 residues. The CDR3 bases are TGCAGTGCTCTAGGGACAGCGGAAAACGAGCAGTACTTC. As protein: CSALGTAENEQYF.

Of note for this clonotype: A much larger clone lies one base from this, so it may be a read error. The chain carries TRBV20-1 and TRBJ2-7; D call uncertain. Deletions cut 3 bases from V and 6 bases from J, with 18 bases between. The CDR3 is 14 amino acids. Germline V CDR1 and CDR2: DFQATT, SNEGSKA (reference sequence). The CDR3 DNA reads as TGCAGTGCTAGTTCCACGGTGGCCATCTCCGAGCAGTACTTC. Amino acids: CSASSTVAISEQYF.

A remark on this clonotype: A clone one base away is much larger, so this may be a read error. The J gene is TRBJ2-5, the V gene TRBV6-1, with D possibly matching TRBD1 (5 bases). V lost 5 bases, J lost 3 bases, and 10 bases lay in between. The CDR3 runs to 13 residues. Germline CDR1 is MNHNS and CDR2 is SASEGT. CDR3 bases: TGTGCCAGCAGTCAACAGGTTAAAGAGACCCAGTACTTC. Protein: CASSQQVKETQYF.

This clonotype was counted many times. The chain links TRBV2 to TRBJ2-1; 11 nucleotides line up with TRBD1. Germline V gene data show CDR1 as SNHLY and CDR2 as FYNNEI. The V gene end was trimmed by 8 bases and the J gene end by 9 bases; junction bases not matched to a gene: 6. The CDR3 length is 13 residues. The CDR3 nucleotides are TGTGCCAGCCGCGGACAGGGGGCAGGTGAGCAGTTCTTC. Residues: CASRGQGAGEQFF.

This clonotype was detected many times. This rearrangement joins TRBV11-3 to TRBJ1-3, with 10 bases lining up with TRBD1. After removal of 11 bases from V and 2 bases from J, the junction contained 6 bases not matched to a gene. The CDR3 is 14 residues long. CDR1 and CDR2 from the germline V gene are SGHNT and YENEEA. CDR3 in amino acids: CADHGQGAGNTIYF. CDR3 sequence (DNA): TGTGCCGACCATGGACAGGGGGCTGGAAACACCATATATTTT.

In its sample, this clonotype was seen many times. The chain recombines TRBV29-1 with TRBJ2-1; D remains unclear. Germline values: CDR1 SQVTM, CDR2 ANQGSEA. This CDR3 spans 14 amino acids. The V end lost 4 bases, the J end lost 9 bases, and 19 bases lay between the germline ends. The CDR3 DNA is TGCAGCGTTGGCAGGACCGAGGAAGGTGGTGAGCAGTTCTTC. This translates into CSVGRTEEGGEQFF.

V gene TRBV7-3 combines with J gene TRBJ2-5; TRBD2 aligns across 7 bases. Trimming took 4 bases from V and 13 from J; bases not matched to a gene: 15. This CDR3 is built from 14 residues. Per the germline V gene, CDR1 is SGHTA and CDR2 is FQGTGA. This CDR3 reads CASSSSVAGHRRYF. The CDR3 DNA sequence: TGTGCCAGCAGCTCAAGCGTAGCGGGCCATCGCCGGTACTTC.

This clonotype was detected many times. The gene calls are TRBV6-1 and TRBJ2-3; D unresolved. The V gene's germline CDR1 is MNHNS and CDR2 SASEGT. The V and J ends lost 3 bases and 4 bases respectively, with 11 bases between them. The CDR3 is 14 amino acids. Here the CDR3 DNA reads TGTGCCAGCAGTGATTTCCAAGGCGCAGATACGCAGTATTTT. Amino acids: CASSDFQGADTQYF.

About this clonotype itself: This is likely a read error, given that the CDR3 carries no conserved phenylalanine or tryptophan at its end. V is TRBV19 and J is TRBJ2-1, with 7 positions matching TRBD2. V shed 4 bases and J 1 base; nucleotides not matched to a gene: 7. CDR3 size: 16 residues. From germline, CDR1 is LNHDA and CDR2 SQIVND (reference sequence). CDR3 nucleotides: TGTGCCAGTAGTAGTCCCCCCGGGGGGTCCTACAATGAGCAGTTCTCC. Translating gives CASSSPPGGSYNEQFS.

The sample holds many counts of this clonotype. The chain links TRBV6-5 to TRBJ1-5, with TRBD1 as a possible D gene (6 bases). Deletions cut 0 bases from V and 6 bases from J, with 12 bases between. The CDR3 consists of 15 residues. The germline CDR1 and CDR2 sequences are MNHEY and SVGAGI. The CDR3 nucleotides read TGTGCCAGCAGTTACTCGGGGACACCCACTCAGCCCCAGCATTTT. It is translated as CASSYSGTPTQPQHF.

This clonotype appeared many times. The rearrangement links TRBV3-1 to TRBJ2-7; D is uncertain. Between the trimmed V and J ends, which lost 0 bases and 2 bases, there was a span of 11 bases. CDR1 is LGHDT, CDR2 YNNKEL, per germline (reference sequence). CDR3 size: 15 residues. The CDR3 protein is CASSQEGYRTYEQYF. The DNA for the CDR3 is TGTGCCAGCAGCCAAGAGGGGTACAGAACCTACGAGCAGTACTTC.

This clonotype has at least ten counts. The rearrangement links TRBV7-2 to TRBJ2-1; 9 bases are shared with TRBD2. The CDR3 length is 14 residues. Trimming removed 5 bases from V and 4 bases from J; junction bases left unmatched: 3. CDR1 and CDR2 from the germline V gene are SGHTA and FQGNSA. CDR3 nucleotides: TGTGCCAGCAGCACGACTAGCGGATACAATGAGCAGTTCTTC. Translation: CASSTTSGYNEQFF.

The chain joins TRBV27 to TRBJ1-3; 8 bases match TRBD1. The germline CDR1 and CDR2 sequences are MNHEY and SMNVEV (reference sequence). V lost 5 bases, J lost 3 bases, and 9 bases stayed unmatched. This CDR3 spans 16 amino acids. CDR3 nucleotides: TGTGCCAGCAGTCCGCTTGGACAGGGAGGTGGAAACACCATATATTTT. Translation gives CASSPLGQGGGNTIYF.

This chain uses TRBV20-1 with TRBJ2-7, with TRBD1 as a possible D gene (6 bases). Germline values: CDR1 DFQATT, CDR2 SNEGSKA (reference sequence). The CDR3 has 14 amino acids. CDR3 loop: CSAAPPEQGYEQYF. In DNA form, the CDR3 reads TGCAGCGCTGCCCCGCCGGAACAGGGCTACGAGCAGTACTTC.

This clonotype was observed at least ten times. This rearrangement joins TRBV20-1 to TRBJ2-7, with 9 bases fitting TRBD2. This CDR3 is 14 amino acids long. The V and J ends lost 6 bases and 4 bases, in that order; junction bases with no gene match: 10. CDR1 and CDR2 from the germline V gene are DFQATT and SNEGSKA (reference sequence). The CDR3 here is CSAPLAGPGYEQYF. The CDR3 DNA reads TGCAGTGCACCGCTAGCGGGGCCGGGATACGAGCAGTACTTC.

This clonotype was seen many times. The chain recombines TRBV4-2 with TRBJ2-7, with 7 bases matching TRBD1. Trimming at V came to 1 base and at J to 2 bases, leaving 5 bases not matched to a gene. The CDR3 consists of 15 residues. CDR1 LGHNA and CDR2 YNFKEQ come from the germline V gene. DNA of the CDR3: TGTGCCAGCAGCCAAGCCGGGACAGTAACCTACGAGCAGTACTTC. Protein sequence: CASSQAGTVTYEQYF.

V is TRBV5-5 and J is TRBJ1-1; 7 nucleotides agree with TRBD1. Germline V gives CDR1 SGHKS, CDR2 YYEKEE (reference sequence). The CDR3 is 15 residues long. The V segment lost 4 bases and the J segment 4 bases; nucleotides outside the gene matches: 10. This chain's CDR3 is CASSIGTVGGTEAFF. The CDR3 coding sequence is TGTGCCAGCAGCATAGGGACAGTTGGGGGCACTGAAGCTTTCTTT.

This CDR3 is CASSPPAGTDTQYF. The CDR3 nucleotides are TGTGCCAGCTCACCACCGGCGGGCACAGATACGCAGTATTTT. This chain links TRBV18 with TRBJ2-3; unclear D gene. Trimming cost V 0 bases and J 1 base, with 5 bases left between them. This CDR3 spans 14 amino acids. The germline V gene has CDR1 KGHSH and CDR2 LQKENI.

This clonotype turned up a few times. A much more abundant neighbour one base away suggests this may be a read error. The chain is built from TRBV7-2 and TRBJ2-3, with TRBD1 matching over 7 bases. J gave up 10 bases and V 4 bases, and 8 bases lay outside the gene matches. The germline gives CDR1 SGHTA, CDR2 FQGNSA. There are 13 residues in the CDR3. The CDR3 DNA reads TGTGCCAGCAGCTCACCGCCGGGACAGTCGCAGTATTTT. As protein: CASSSPPGQSQYF. Combining the CDR3 with reference TRBV7-2 and TRBJ2-3 gives the whole variable domain GAGVSQSPSNKVTEKGKDVELRCDPISGHTALYWYRQSLGQGLEFLIYFQGNSAPDKSGLPSDRFSAERTGGSVSTLTIQRTQQEDSAVYLCASSSPPGQSQYFGPGTRLTVL.

In this sample, this clonotype turned up many times. This chain joins TRBV20-1 and TRBJ2-6; a weak D match, TRBD2 (6 bases). The CDR3 is made up of 17 amino acids. Trimming pared 4 bases from V and 5 bases from J, leaving 21 bases between. The germline gives CDR1 DFQATT, CDR2 SNEGSKA (reference sequence). In nucleotides, the CDR3 is TGCAGTGCTAACACTCCGAGGGGTGGCGGGAGGGCCAACGTCCTGACTTTC. This sequence encodes CSANTPRGGGRANVLTF.